The clone carrying this T cell receptor (beta chain) was found many times. These data belong to a study of T-cell reconstitution after alpha-beta-depleted transplantation in children. Construction of the TCRbeta library involved unique molecular identifiers. Via MiXCR, TCRdb re-called the PCR reads, giving one row per CDR3 protein. The table lists under 850,000 distinct CDR3 sequences, roughly 14% of them singletons. After removal of 1 base from V and 3 bases from J, the junction contained 10 bases not matched to a gene. CDR1 and CDR2 from the germline V gene are DFQATT and SNEGSKA (reference sequence). The CDR3 spans 17 residues.

The V call is TRBV20-1, the J call TRBJ2-3; 10 positions match TRBD2. This TCR came from a girl aged 2-15 years with congenital amegakaryocytic thrombocytopenia, due to receive a stem cell transplant. The sequences come from PBMCs, collected before TCRalphabeta/CD19-depleted stem cell transplant. CDR3 sequence reads: CSARVNQTSGPTDTQYF. The CDR3 nucleotides read TGCAGTGCTAGAGTTAATCAGACTAGCGGGCCTACAGATACGCAGTATTTT.